These 20 T cell receptor beta chains originate from one sample sequenced in a study of T cells after yellow fever vaccination. Via MiXCR, TCRdb re-called the 5' RACE reads, giving one row per CDR3 protein. The sample shows 400,000 or so distinct CDR3 sequences, approximately 18% of them seen only once. The sequencing used PBMCs, collected before the yellow fever booster vaccination. These receptors were obtained from a young man who received the YFV17D yellow fever vaccine.

This chain connects TRBV12-3 or TRBV12-4 to TRBJ1-5; D is unclear. V lost 7 bases and J lost 3, with 10 bases in between. The CDR3 runs to 13 residues. The CDR3 sequence is CASISGYNQPQHF. The CDR3, as DNA: TGTGCCAGCATCTCCGGGTACAATCAGCCCCAGCATTTT.

This clonotype appeared a few times. The chain recombines TRBV7-2 with TRBJ1-1; D is possibly TRBD1 (5 bases). CDR3 size: 14 residues. The V and J ends lost 5 bases and 1 base respectively, with 11 bases between them. Germline CDR1 is SGHTA and CDR2 is FQGNSA. This chain's CDR3 is CASSPQVGNTEAFF. In nucleotides, the CDR3 is TGTGCCAGCAGCCCACAGGTAGGGAACACTGAAGCTTTCTTT.

CDR3 sequence: CASSRRTTNEKLFF. In nucleotides, the CDR3 is TGCGCCAGCAGCCGGAGGACAACTAATGAAAAACTGTTTTTT. The J gene is TRBJ1-4, the V gene TRBV5-1; D is unclear. CDR3 length equals 14 residues. CDR1 and CDR2 from the germline V gene are SGHRS and YFSETQ. V dropped 4 bases and J dropped 0 bases, with 7 bases sitting between them. Complete variable domain (other parts from reference TRBV5-1 and TRBJ1-4): KAGVTQTPRYLIKTRGQQVTLSCSPISGHRSVSWYQQTPGQGLQFLFEYFSETQRNKGNFPGRFSGRQFSNSRSEMNVSTLELGDSALYLCASSRRTTNEKLFFGSGTQLSVL.

This clonotype came up a few times. The chain has TRBV4-1 and TRBJ2-2; D gene ambiguous. The CDR3 is 17 amino acids. The germline gives CDR1 MGHRA, CDR2 YSYEKL. V was pared by 3 bases and J by 0 bases, with 14 bases between. This chain's CDR3 is CASSHPMVRTNTGELFF. The CDR3 nucleotides are TGCGCCAGCAGCCACCCGATGGTTCGGACGAACACCGGGGAGCTGTTTTTT.

The chain couples TRBV7-2 to TRBJ2-3, with a possible D match to TRBD2 (5 bases). Trimming left V 1 base short and J 6 bases short, with 11 bases between. The CDR3 is 14 residues long. Germline loops: CDR1 SGHTA, CDR2 FQGNSA. CDR3 nucleotide sequence: TGTGCCAGCAGCTTAGGGACTGCCGGGGATACGCAGTATTTT. It is translated as CASSLGTAGDTQYF. Based on the CDR3 plus reference TRBV7-2 and TRBJ2-3, the full variable domain is GAGVSQSPSNKVTEKGKDVELRCDPISGHTALYWYRQSLGQGLEFLIYFQGNSAPDKSGLPSDRFSAERTGGSVSTLTIQRTQQEDSAVYLCASSLGTAGDTQYFGPGTRLTVL.

V gene TRBV6-2 or TRBV6-3 combines with J gene TRBJ2-7; D ambiguous. CDR1 and CDR2 (germline): MNHEY, SVGEGT. The length of the CDR3 is 12 residues. V gave up 3 bases and J gave up 6 bases, with 9 bases separating them. The CDR3 sequence: CASSYRDSEQYV. CDR3 bases: TGTGCCAGCAGTTATAGGGATTCCGAGCAGTACGTC.

This chain links TRBV5-1 with TRBJ1-1; TRBD1 might be the D (5 bases). V lost 0 bases to trimming and J lost 1 base, with 10 bases between them. This CDR3 has 15 residues. The germline V gene has CDR1 SGHRS and CDR2 YFSETQ. The CDR3 bases are TGCGCCAGCAGCTTGGAGGGGTTAGAGAACACTGAAGCTTTCTTT. As protein: CASSLEGLENTEAFF. The variable domain in full, with the rest retrieved from reference TRBV5-1 and TRBJ1-1, is KAGVTQTPRYLIKTRGQQVTLSCSPISGHRSVSWYQQTPGQGLQFLFEYFSETQRNKGNFPGRFSGRQFSNSRSEMNVSTLELGDSALYLCASSLEGLENTEAFFGQGTRLTVV.

This rearrangement joins TRBV20-1 to TRBJ2-3; the D is unclear. The CDR3 runs 10 residues. The ends were cut back, 3 bases at V and 7 bases at J, with 5 bases in the middle. Per germline, CDR1 DFQATT and CDR2 SNEGSKA (reference sequence). The CDR3 loop reads CSASGNTQYF. As DNA, the CDR3 is TGCAGTGCTAGTGGGAATACGCAGTATTTT.

In this sample, this clonotype turned up a few times. V gene TRBV2 combines with J gene TRBJ2-5; D may be TRBD2 (7 bases). V gave up 11 bases and J gave up 4 bases, with 11 bases separating them. The germline V gene has CDR1 SNHLY and CDR2 FYNNEI. This CDR3 spans 11 amino acids. The CDR3, as DNA: TGTGCCGGGGGGGCGCCAGAGACCCAGTACTTC. It codes for CAGGAPETQYF.

The chain couples TRBV7-2 to TRBJ2-6; tentatively, D is TRBD1 (6 bases). The germline V and J ends were trimmed by 7 bases and 1 base, with 11 bases remaining between them. The length of the CDR3 is 15 residues. The V gene's germline CDR1 is SGHTA and CDR2 FQGNSA. The chain's CDR3 is CASNRESSGANVLTF. In DNA, the CDR3 is TGTGCCAGCAACAGGGAAAGTTCTGGGGCCAACGTCCTGACTTTC. Complete variable domain (other parts from reference TRBV7-2 and TRBJ2-6): GAGVSQSPSNKVTEKGKDVELRCDPISGHTALYWYRQSLGQGLEFLIYFQGNSAPDKSGLPSDRFSAERTGGSVSTLTIQRTQQEDSAVYLCASNRESSGANVLTFGAGSRLTVL.

The rearrangement joins TRBV25-1 to TRBJ2-1; D is uncertain. The CDR3 contains 13 residues. V dropped 4 bases and J dropped 5 bases, with 9 bases sitting between them. Germline values: CDR1 MGHDK, CDR2 SYGVNS. DNA for the CDR3: TGTGCCAGCAGTGTACGTACTGACAATGAGCAGTTCTTC. The encoded protein is CASSVRTDNEQFF.

This clonotype has at least ten counts. The gene calls are TRBV7-6 and TRBJ2-7; D is ambiguous. Deletions cut 4 bases from V and 6 bases from J, with 13 bases between. Germline V gene data show CDR1 as SGHVS and CDR2 as FNYEAQ. This CDR3 is built from 13 residues. The CDR3 DNA sequence: TGTGCCAGCAGCTGGACCGTCGTCTCCGAGCAGTACTTC. Translating gives CASSWTVVSEQYF.

CDR3 sequence: CASSETGVPDTQYF. The CDR3 DNA sequence: TGTGCCAGCAGTGAGACAGGGGTGCCGGATACGCAGTATTTT. The V gene is TRBV6-1, the J gene TRBJ2-3, with 8 positions matching TRBD1. The CDR3 contains 14 residues. V shed 3 bases and J 6 bases; nucleotides not matched to a gene: 5. CDR1 MNHNS and CDR2 SASEGT come from the germline V gene.

The V gene is TRBV7-9, the J gene TRBJ1-2; D may be TRBD1 (5 bases). V gave up 0 bases and J gave up 6 bases, with 11 bases separating them. CDR3 length equals 14 residues. CDR1 is SEHNR, CDR2 FQNEAQ, per germline (reference sequence). CDR3 sequence reads: CASSLAGRENGYTF. CDR3 bases: TGTGCCAGCAGCTTAGCAGGCAGGGAGAATGGCTACACCTTC.

The sample holds a few counts of this clonotype. The chain joins TRBV4-3 to TRBJ2-3; D not certain. With 0 bases removed from V and 0 bases from J, the gap between germline ends came to 7 bases. This CDR3 contains 15 residues. Germline-derived CDR1 and CDR2 are LGHNA and YSLEER. The CDR3 is CASSQDLLSTDTQYF. The CDR3 DNA sequence: TGCGCCAGCAGCCAAGATCTACTAAGCACAGATACGCAGTATTTT.

This clonotype was seen a few times. The CDR3 DNA reads as TGCGCCAGCGGGGAAAGCAATGGCTACACCTTC. Residues: CASGESNGYTF. The gene calls are TRBV5-1 and TRBJ1-2; D unclear. Trimming took 7 bases from V and 6 from J, leaving 10 bases between them. The CDR3 length is 11 residues. Per the germline V gene, CDR1 is SGHRS and CDR2 is YFSETQ.

This clonotype has just a few counts. The chain recombines TRBV11-2 with TRBJ2-7; 7 nucleotides match TRBD1. Trimming removed 3 bases from V and 3 bases from J; junction bases left unmatched: 14. This CDR3 has 17 residues. CDR1 is SGHAT and CDR2 is FQNNGV in the germline V gene. The CDR3 region has the DNA TGTGCCAGCAGCTTGGCCGACGGGACAGTCCCCTACTACGAGCAGTACGTC. Translating it yields CASSLADGTVPYYEQYV.

The CDR3 region has the DNA TGTGCCAGCAGGGCAATACAGGGGTCTGGTTCTAATTCACCCCTCCACTTT. This codes for CASRAIQGSGSNSPLHF. This rearrangement joins TRBV6-6 to TRBJ1-6, with 7 bases fitting TRBD1. The CDR3 covers 17 residues. CDR1 and CDR2 from the germline V gene are MNHNY and SVGAGI (reference sequence). Trimming at V came to 6 bases and at J to 6 bases, leaving 14 bases not matched to a gene.

The chain joins TRBV27 to TRBJ1-2; 7 nucleotides line up with TRBD1. Germline V lookup: CDR1 MNHEY, CDR2 SMNVEV (reference sequence). This CDR3 is 17 amino acids long. Losses at the gene ends were 5 bases for V and 0 bases for J; bases not matched to a gene: 12. The CDR3 sequence: CASSPLPGQASNYGYTF. CDR3 nucleotide sequence: TGTGCCAGCAGTCCCCTACCCGGACAGGCCTCTAACTATGGCTACACCTTC.

The V call is TRBV20-1, the J call TRBJ1-2; D is ambiguous. The germline V gene has CDR1 DFQATT and CDR2 SNEGSKA (reference sequence). This CDR3 region has 14 residues. Trimming shortened V by 1 base and J by 0 bases, and 9 bases separated the two germline ends. DNA of the CDR3: TGCAGTGCTAGAGTGGGGTGGACTAACTATGGCTACACCTTC. Its protein is CSARVGWTNYGYTF.